This TCR beta chain came from a study of cytomegalovirus exposure and HLA in healthy donors. The study ran its PCR with 60 Vbeta and 13 Jbeta primers. Profiled with immunoSEQ multiplex PCR; TCRdb holds only in-frame clones, not every one. The table shows 100,000 to 150,000 clones, with more than 55% occurring only once. The germline V gene has CDR1 LGHNA and CDR2 YNFKEQ. V was clipped by 1 base and J by 2 bases, with 11 bases between them. The CDR3 totals 15 residues. Study-level findings and limits: In a later analysis, V- and J-gene trimming of beta chains associated with a DCLRE1C missense variant, replicated independently. Being productive about 87% or about 30% of the time was typical of most TCR beta V segments in an earlier analysis. There were some public TCRs occurring in many donors, but most TCR sequences were rare. Based on reports, TCR beta sequences accurately predicted HLA-A and HLA-B alleles for most subjects.

Only a few counts were recorded for this clone. Its antigen is unknown. This receptor was taken from a man aged 18 to 35 in good health and CMV-seronegative. V gene TRBV4-2 combines with J gene TRBJ2-5; D perhaps matches TRBD1 (5 bases). Sequenced: PBMCs. CDR3 nucleotide sequence: TGTGCCAGCAGCCAAGGGCAGGGCGAACAAGAGACCCAGTACTTC. It codes for CASSQGQGEQETQYF.